The 17 T cell receptor beta chains below were found in one sample sequenced in a study of shared clonotypes between healthy human individuals (dated by TCRdb to 2018 to 2020). To prepare the library, the immunoSEQ multiplex PCR assay was applied. TCRdb obtained this table from immuneACCESS and retained in-frame rearrangements with V and J assigned. These tables miss some clones; where compared with another copy, unresolved V genes account for less than half of the shortfall, and the remainder is unexplained. In all, the sample holds 650,000 to 700,000 clones, and roughly 88% of those were seen once. Of the sample, 34% falls within the top ten clones. The sequencing input was memory CD8+ T cells from PBMCs. Reading the label with the study, this specimen's cell subset or site is: CD45RO+ cells pooled with CCR7-negative TemRA cells. These receptors all stem from a man between 18 and 35 years old in good health. Some clones in this sample may be carry-over from other donors' samples.

The V call is TRBV18, the J call TRBJ2-1; 10 bases are shared with TRBD2. The CDR3 is 16 residues long. Germline trimming cut 3 bases from V and 4 bases from J; bases unmatched to any gene: 6. Germline CDR1 KGHSH, CDR2 LQKENI. The CDR3 nucleotides read TGTGCCAGCTCACCCCTAGGACTAGCGGTGTACAATGAGCAGTTCTTC. Translating gives CASSPLGLAVYNEQFF.

V is TRBV11-2 and J is TRBJ2-2; D remains ambiguous. Germline V CDR1 and CDR2: SGHAT, FQNNGV. The CDR3 runs 16 residues. Trimming cost V 5 bases and J 3 bases, with 16 bases left between them. In DNA, the CDR3 is TGTGCCAGCAGCCGGCGAGCGAATTTATACACCGGGGAGCTGTTTTTT. Its protein product is CASSRRANLYTGELFF. Together with reference TRBV11-2 and TRBJ2-2, the CDR3 gives the full variable domain: EAGVAQSPRYKIIEKRQSVAFWCNPISGHATLYWYQQILGQGPKLLIQFQNNGVVDDSQLPKDRFSAERLKGVDSTLKIQPAKLEDSAVYLCASSRRANLYTGELFFGEGSRLTVL.

The chain combines TRBV19 with TRBJ2-3; TRBD2 matches 8 bases. J gave up 3 bases and V 3 bases, and 5 bases lay outside the gene matches. This CDR3 is 15 amino acids long. Looked up from germline, CDR1 is LNHDA and CDR2 is SQIVND (reference sequence). CDR3 bases: TGTGCCAGTAGTATCGACGGGAGGGAGACAGATACGCAGTATTTT. Translated: CASSIDGRETDTQYF.

The chain has TRBV9 and TRBJ1-2, with 12 nucleotides matching TRBD1. Germline CDR1 SGDLS, CDR2 YYNGEE. With 1 base clipped from V and 6 bases from J, the junction kept 4 bases outside the gene matches. The CDR3 totals 15 residues. The CDR3 DNA reads TGTGCCAGCAGCGTACCCGGGACAGGGGGCGATGGCTACACCTTC. Translation gives CASSVPGTGGDGYTF.

The gene calls are TRBV28 and TRBJ2-5; D is uncertain. The CDR3 is 15 amino acids. The germline V and J ends were trimmed by 6 bases and 2 bases, with 16 bases remaining between them. Germline assignment: CDR1 MDHEN and CDR2 SYDVKM. CDR3 nucleotide sequence: TGTGCCAGCAGGCGCCCGGATAGTTGGCAAGAGACCCAGTACTTC. It translates to CASRRPDSWQETQYF.

In DNA form, the CDR3 reads TGTGCCAGCAGGACAGGGGTTAGGAACAATGAGCAGTTCTTC. Amino acids: CASRTGVRNNEQFF. The V gene is TRBV28, the J gene TRBJ2-1, with TRBD1 matching 8 bases. V shed 6 bases, J shed 5 bases, and the junction held 6 bases outside the gene matches. Germline lookup yields CDR1 MDHEN and CDR2 SYDVKM. This CDR3 comprises 14 residues. Together with reference TRBV28 and TRBJ2-1, the CDR3 gives the full variable domain: DVKVTQSSRYLVKRTGEKVFLECVQDMDHENMFWYRQDPGLGLRLIYFSYDVKMKEKGDIPEGYSVSREKKERFSLILESASTNQTSMYLCASRTGVRNNEQFFGPGTRLTVL.

V usage is TRBV27 and J usage is TRBJ2-7, with 7 bases matching TRBD2. Germline assignment: CDR1 MNHEY and CDR2 SMNVEV (reference sequence). J gave up 4 bases and V 6 bases, and 9 bases lay outside the gene matches. This CDR3 spans 14 amino acids. CDR3 DNA sequence: TGTGCCAGCAGACTGGTGGTGGGGGGGTACGAGCAGTACTTC. Amino acid sequence: CASRLVVGGYEQYF.

The CDR3 DNA reads as TGTGCCAGCAGTATTTTAGGTCCGGGACAGGGGACTTTTTTCGGCTCCTACAATGAGCAGTTCTTC. Protein product: CASSILGPGQGTFFGSYNEQFF. The chain links TRBV28 to TRBJ2-1, with TRBD1 matching 10 bases. This CDR3 is 22 amino acids long. V shed 5 bases, J shed 0 bases, and the junction held 22 bases outside the gene matches. Germline CDR1 is MDHEN and CDR2 is SYDVKM.

This sequence joins TRBV7-3 and TRBJ2-1, with 7 bases fitting TRBD2. The V gene's germline CDR1 is SGHTA and CDR2 FQGTGA. This CDR3 has 14 residues. The junction had 6 bases not matched to a gene; V was cut back by 3 bases and J by 7 bases. The CDR3 here is CASSFGGSKNEQFF. In DNA form, the CDR3 reads TGTGCCAGCAGCTTTGGCGGGAGTAAGAATGAGCAGTTCTTC.

This chain connects TRBV5-1 to TRBJ2-6; D is possibly TRBD2 (5 bases). With 7 bases removed from V and 3 bases from J, the gap between germline ends came to 14 bases. The CDR3 runs to 15 residues. Germline V gives CDR1 SGHRS, CDR2 YFSETQ. The CDR3 spells CASRLQEDGANVLTF. For the CDR3, the DNA is TGCGCCAGCCGACTCCAGGAGGATGGGGCCAACGTCCTGACTTTC.

The chain carries TRBV28 and TRBJ2-3; tentatively, D is TRBD2 (5 bases). The CDR3 runs 14 residues. Germline-derived CDR1 and CDR2 are MDHEN and SYDVKM. Trimming shortened V by 4 bases and J by 5 bases, and 13 bases separated the two germline ends. This CDR3 is CASSSGVEVDTQYF. CDR3 in DNA: TGTGCCAGCAGTTCCGGGGTGGAGGTAGATACGCAGTATTTT.

CDR3 protein: CASSLVAKETQYF. The CDR3 DNA follows: TGTGCCAGCAGCTTGGTTGCAAAAGAGACCCAGTACTTC. The V call is TRBV5-5, the J call TRBJ2-5; D is unresolved. Trimming left V 0 bases short and J 3 bases short, with 6 bases between. Germline assignment: CDR1 SGHKS and CDR2 YYEKEE (reference sequence). The CDR3 extends over 13 amino acids.

The CDR3 protein is CASSLHTGEYGYTF. The CDR3 bases are TGCGCCAGCAGCCTGCACACAGGGGAGTATGGCTACACCTTC. The chain links TRBV4-1 to TRBJ1-2; 7 bases align to TRBD1. The CDR3 is 14 residues long. Per the germline V gene, CDR1 is MGHRA and CDR2 is YSYEKL. V dropped 4 bases and J dropped 5; count of bases not matched to a gene: 7.

The chain is built from TRBV30 and TRBJ1-3; 7 positions agree with TRBD1. After removal of 5 bases from V and 2 bases from J, the junction contained 15 bases not matched to a gene. The CDR3 is made up of 17 amino acids. Germline V lookup: CDR1 GTSNPN, CDR2 SVGIG (reference sequence). The CDR3 loop is CAWENRQGQVPGNTIYF. The CDR3 DNA reads TGTGCCTGGGAAAACCGACAGGGTCAAGTTCCTGGAAACACCATATATTTT.

The chain joins TRBV9 to TRBJ1-3; D unclear. Germline CDR1 reads SGDLS; CDR2 reads YYNGEE. V was pared by 3 bases and J by 0 bases, with 13 bases between. The CDR3 loop spans 16 amino acids. The CDR3: CASSAPSLSSGNTIYF. The DNA for the CDR3 is TGTGCCAGCAGCGCCCCCAGTCTAAGCTCTGGAAACACCATATATTTT.

The CDR3: CASSLKTGGVTEAFF. The CDR3 DNA reads as TGTGCCAGCAGCTTGAAGACAGGGGGTGTGACTGAAGCTTTCTTT. The chain combines TRBV5-6 with TRBJ1-1; 9 bases line up with TRBD1. Germline V CDR1 and CDR2: SGHDT, YYEEEE. The CDR3 extends over 15 amino acids. Trimming cost V 1 base and J 5 bases; bases outside gene matches: 6. The complete variable domain, with remaining parts taken from reference TRBV5-6 and TRBJ1-1, reads DAGVTQSPTHLIKTRGQQVTLRCSPKSGHDTVSWYQQALGQGPQFIFQYYEEEERQRGNFPDRFSGHQFPNYSSELNVNALLLGDSALYLCASSLKTGGVTEAFFGQGTRLTVV.

The genes are TRBV7-9 and TRBJ2-7; TRBD1 is a possible D gene (6 bases). The CDR3 has 14 amino acids. The V gene's germline CDR1 is SEHNR and CDR2 FQNEAQ (reference sequence). The V and J ends lost 5 bases and 2 bases respectively, with 13 bases between them. The CDR3 spells CASSRVDRTYEQYF. CDR3 DNA sequence: TGTGCCAGCAGCCGAGTGGACAGAACCTACGAGCAGTACTTC.